The T cell receptor (beta chain) under discussion was sequenced for a study of cytomegalovirus exposure and HLA in healthy donors. The CDR3 sequence is 14 residues long. CDR1 WNHNN and CDR2 SYGVQD come from the germline V gene (reference sequence). Trimming shortened V by 0 bases and J by 8 bases, and 10 bases separated the two germline ends. 13 Jbeta primers and 60 Vbeta primers were used for the PCR. This table comes from immunoSEQ multiplex PCR, and its TCRdb copy is limited to in-frame clones, with some not included. The sample contains 100,000 to 150,000 clones, 80% to 90% of which appear only once.

Sequences were obtained from PBMCs. This TCR derives from a woman aged 25 to 39 in good health and CMV-seronegative. The chain couples TRBV10-1 to TRBJ2-2; D unclear. The CDR3 sequence is CASSESSNPGELFF. Written as DNA, the CDR3 is TGCGCCAGCAGTGAGTCCTCTAATCCTGGGGAGCTGTTTTTT.